This entry concerns a single T cell receptor beta chain. The antigen remains undetermined. All of the sorted populations showed purity greater than 95%. Trimming removed 7 bases at V and 2 bases at J, with 15 bases between. Germline loops: CDR1 SQVTM, CDR2 ANQGSEA. The CDR3 contains 14 residues. This sample is part of a study of beta chain features in type 1 diabetes. General study findings and limits: Shortening that was moderate but significant affected the TCRB CDR3s of Type 1 diabetes patients in all four CD4+ subsets.

As every portion of the isolated RNA was reverse transcribed, the sequencing read expressed TCRB transcripts. Some clones are missing from TCRdb's copy, which holds only in-frame ones; the method was immunoSEQ multiplex PCR. Of 20,000 to 25,000 clones in the sample, more than 45% were seen once. The clonotype originates from a young man with type 1 diabetes. The chain uses TRBV29-1 and TRBJ1-3; possibly TRBD1 for D (5 bases). Sequenced input: stem cell memory CD4+ T cells from blood. This chain's CDR3 is CSGRGREPGNTIYF. The CDR3, as DNA: TGCAGCGGGAGGGGCAGGGAACCTGGAAACACCATATATTTT.